This TCR beta chain was sequenced for a study of beta chain features in type 1 diabetes. The J segment lost 1 base and the V segment lost 4 bases, leaving 4 bases of the junction unmatched. This CDR3 comprises 15 residues. From germline, CDR1 is LNHDA and CDR2 SQIVND (reference sequence). Expressed TCRB transcripts got sequenced, as all isolated RNA was reverse transcribed. Naive, central memory and regulatory T cell samples yielded some 3.9 million reads on average. Assay used: immunoSEQ multiplex PCR; TCRdb lists only in-frame clones, some missing. The table has 900,000 or so clones, 15% to 20% seen once. CD4+ cells of the naive, central memory, regulatory and stem cell-like memory types were sorted via CD45RO/CCR7/CD25/CD127/CD95/CD27.

This TCR derives from a woman aged 18-29 years in good health. The sequencing sample was made of naive CD4+ T cells from blood. This rearrangement joins TRBV19 to TRBJ1-5; 7 bases align to TRBD1. The CDR3, as DNA: TGTGCCAGTAGTAACTACAGGGGCAGCAATCAGCCCCAGCATTTT. Its translation: CASSNYRGSNQPQHF.